Below are 11 T cell receptor beta chains sequenced from a single sample in a study of cytomegalovirus exposure and HLA in healthy donors. The study ran its PCR with 60 Vbeta and 13 Jbeta primers. The data were produced by immunoSEQ multiplex PCR, yet TCRdb's version contains in-frame clones alone and is incomplete. Among tens of thousands of clones listed, around 70% were seen once. Input material: PBMCs. The receptors originated from a woman younger than 45 in good health and CMV-seropositive.

J is TRBJ1-2 and V is TRBV29-1, with D possibly matching TRBD1 (6 bases). Trimming pared 4 bases from V and 4 bases from J, leaving 13 bases between. There are 13 residues in the CDR3. In germline, CDR1 is SQVTM, CDR2 ANQGSEA. CDR3 DNA: TGCAGCGTTGGGGGGGGCAGCCCCTATGGCTACACCTTC. Amino acid sequence: CSVGGGSPYGYTF.

The CDR3 here is CASSPGTLHQEKLFF. Here the CDR3 DNA reads TGTGCCAGCAGCCCCGGGACTCTACACCAGGAAAAACTGTTTTTT. The chain is built from TRBV5-6 and TRBJ1-4; perhaps TRBD1 as D (5 bases). V lost 4 bases and J lost 8, with 18 bases in between. CDR1 and CDR2 (germline): SGHDT, YYEEEE. The CDR3 is 15 amino acids.

J is TRBJ2-2 and V is TRBV4-3, with 8 bases fitting TRBD1. The CDR3 loop spans 13 amino acids. V lost 8 bases to trimming and J lost 5 bases; unmatched junction nucleotides: 4. CDR1 and CDR2 (germline): LGHNA, YSLEER. The CDR3 DNA reads TGCGCCAGCTCCAGGGGGCTTACCGGGGAGCTGTTTTTT. Its translation: CASSRGLTGELFF.

V is TRBV4-3 and J is TRBJ2-7, with 11 bases identical to TRBD2. The CDR3 totals 15 residues. Germline V gene sequence: CDR1 LGHNA, CDR2 YSLEER. V dropped 1 base and J dropped 3; count of bases not matched to a gene: 2. This CDR3 reads CASSQGLAGIYEQYF. The CDR3 DNA is TGCGCCAGCAGCCAAGGACTAGCGGGAATCTACGAGCAGTACTTC.

This chain uses TRBV7-9 with TRBJ1-4; weak D call: TRBD1 (6 bases). Germline CDR1 is SEHNR and CDR2 is FQNEAQ (reference sequence). The V gene lost 1 base and the J gene lost 7 bases, with 16 bases spanning the gap. The CDR3 contains 16 residues. CDR3 in DNA: TGTGCCAGCAGCTTAGGCCCCTCAGGGGTAGGTGAAAAACTGTTTTTT. This gives the protein CASSLGPSGVGEKLFF.

The chain carries TRBV13 and TRBJ1-1; a possible D gene is TRBD1 (5 bases). The V and J ends lost 0 bases and 5 bases respectively, with 7 bases between them. CDR1 and CDR2 from the germline V gene are PRHDT and FYEKMQ (reference sequence). This CDR3 has 13 amino acids. Here the CDR3 DNA reads TGTGCCAGCAGCTTAGGAGGGGCAACTGAAGCTTTCTTT. It translates to CASSLGGATEAFF.

The CDR3 DNA follows: TGTGCCACCAGCAGAGATAACAGCAATGAGCAGTTCTTC. Translating gives CATSRDNSNEQFF. The J gene is TRBJ2-1, the V gene TRBV15; D remains unclear. Trimming took off 0 bases at V and 6 bases at J, with 6 bases between the two ends. Germline V gives CDR1 LNHNV, CDR2 YYDKDF (reference sequence). The CDR3 sequence is 13 residues long.

CDR3 nucleotide sequence: TGCGCCAGCAGCCCTTATGGTACAGCTCCGAACACTGAAGCTTTCTTT. It codes for CASSPYGTAPNTEAFF. The rearrangement joins TRBV5-1 to TRBJ1-1; D not certain. This CDR3 has 16 amino acids. V lost 4 bases and J 1 base, leaving 17 bases between the germline ends. CDR1 is SGHRS, CDR2 YFSETQ, per germline.

This chain joins TRBV7-9 and TRBJ1-2; D may be TRBD1 (5 bases). Trimming took 1 base from V and 4 from J, leaving 7 bases between them. CDR3 length: 13 amino acids. Germline V gene data show CDR1 as SEHNR and CDR2 as FQNEAQ (reference sequence). CDR3: CASSLDRSYGYTF. CDR3 nucleotide sequence: TGTGCCAGCAGCTTAGACAGGAGCTATGGCTACACCTTC.

The chain has TRBV5-1 and TRBJ2-7; TRBD1 matches at 11 bases. The CDR3 spans 14 residues. J lost 3 bases, V lost 4 bases, and 3 bases had no gene match. Germline assignment: CDR1 SGHRS and CDR2 YFSETQ. The CDR3 nucleotides read TGCGCCAGCAGCGGGACAGGGGGGATCTACGAGCAGTACTTC. Its protein is CASSGTGGIYEQYF.

There are a few counts of this clone. The rearrangement joins TRBV28 to TRBJ1-1; 7 bases map to TRBD1. This CDR3 is 15 amino acids long. The germline V gene has CDR1 MDHEN and CDR2 SYDVKM. V dropped 0 bases and J dropped 2; count of bases not matched to a gene: 3. The CDR3 is CASSLWGTVNTEAFF. DNA for the CDR3: TGTGCCAGCAGTTTATGGGGGACAGTAAACACTGAAGCTTTCTTT.